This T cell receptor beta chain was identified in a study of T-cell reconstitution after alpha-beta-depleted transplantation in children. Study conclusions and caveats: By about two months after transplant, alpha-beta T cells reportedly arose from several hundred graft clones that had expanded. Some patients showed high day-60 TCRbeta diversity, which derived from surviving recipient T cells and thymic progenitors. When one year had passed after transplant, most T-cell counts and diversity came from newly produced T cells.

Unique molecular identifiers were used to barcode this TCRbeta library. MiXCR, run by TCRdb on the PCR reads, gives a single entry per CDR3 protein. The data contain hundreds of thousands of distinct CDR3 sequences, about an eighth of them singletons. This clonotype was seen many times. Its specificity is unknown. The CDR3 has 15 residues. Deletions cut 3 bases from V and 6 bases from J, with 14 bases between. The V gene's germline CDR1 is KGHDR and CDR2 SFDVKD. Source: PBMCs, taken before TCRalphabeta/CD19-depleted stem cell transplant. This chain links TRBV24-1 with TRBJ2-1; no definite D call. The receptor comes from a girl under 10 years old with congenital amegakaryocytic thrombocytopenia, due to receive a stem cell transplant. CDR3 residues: CATSDRPVPLNEQFF. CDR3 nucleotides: TGTGCCACCAGTGATCGCCCGGTGCCCCTCAATGAGCAGTTCTTC.